This T cell receptor (beta chain) comes out of a study of cytomegalovirus exposure and HLA in healthy donors. The V end lost 6 bases, the J end lost 1 base, and 15 bases lay between the germline ends. Germline loops: CDR1 SNHLY, CDR2 FYNNEI. This CDR3 comprises 16 residues. Primers for the PCR totalled 60 Vbeta and 13 Jbeta. Here immunoSEQ multiplex PCR was the method, and the copy in TCRdb shows in-frame clones only, minus some. The table records about 130,000 clones, roughly four fifths of them present only once. The rearrangement links TRBV2 to TRBJ2-2; D is possibly TRBD1 (6 bases). This receptor was taken from a woman in her fifties or sixties in good health and CMV-seropositive. The sample comprised PBMCs. The CDR3 DNA sequence: TGTGCCAGCAGAAAACAACAGGGCAGGAACACCGGGGAGCTGTTTTTT. Translation: CASRKQQGRNTGELFF.